These 32 T cell receptor beta chains share one sample of origin, sequenced in a study of identical twins. TCRdb used MiXCR to reprocess the 5' RACE reads, holding one entry per CDR3 protein. The table has some 1,600,000 distinct CDR3 sequences, under 35% seen once. Material for sequencing was cord blood. The source is a newborn girl in good health.

This chain links TRBV5-1 with TRBJ2-3; D uncertain. The CDR3 runs to 12 residues. Deletions cut 4 bases from V and 5 bases from J, with 8 bases between. Germline CDR1 reads SGHRS; CDR2 reads YFSETQ. CDR3 amino acids: CASSIEGDTQYF. CDR3 nucleotide sequence: TGCGCCAGCAGCATCGAAGGAGATACGCAGTATTTT.

The chain has TRBV20-1 and TRBJ1-5, with TRBD1 as a possible D gene (6 bases). V shed 1 base and J shed 4 bases, with 20 bases lying between them. In germline, CDR1 is DFQATT, CDR2 SNEGSKA (reference sequence). CDR3 length: 17 residues. CDR3 nucleotide sequence: TGCAGTGCTAGAGGTTCGAACCAGGGGATAATTAATCAGCCCCAGCATTTT. The encoded protein is CSARGSNQGIINQPQHF.

This clonotype has more than one count but fewer than ten. This chain links TRBV25-1 with TRBJ2-5, with 8 nucleotides matching TRBD2. Germline V gene sequence: CDR1 MGHDK, CDR2 SYGVNS. The V segment lost 3 bases and the J segment 0 bases; nucleotides outside the gene matches: 12. The CDR3 length is 18 residues. As DNA, the CDR3 is TGTGCCAGCAGTGACCATCCGGGACTAGGGGGGTACCAAGAGACCCAGTACTTC. Protein: CASSDHPGLGGYQETQYF.

This chain joins TRBV15 and TRBJ2-2; no clear D. The CDR3 runs 14 residues. Trimming took 1 base from V and 3 from J, leaving 6 bases between them. CDR1 and CDR2 from the germline V gene are LNHNV and YYDKDF (reference sequence). In DNA form, the CDR3 reads TGTGCCACCAGCAGAGCGGAATACACCGGGGAGCTGTTTTTT. It encodes CATSRAEYTGELFF.

This clonotype was picked up a small number of times. This chain connects TRBV7-2 to TRBJ2-3, with D unresolved. Germline V gene lookup returns CDR1 SGHTA and CDR2 FQGNSA. Between the trimmed V and J ends, which lost 1 base and 6 bases, there was a span of 14 bases. The CDR3 runs to 15 residues. CDR3: CASSLVRLDADTQYF. The CDR3 region has the DNA TGTGCCAGCAGCTTAGTGCGGCTAGATGCGGATACGCAGTATTTT.

J is TRBJ1-2 and V is TRBV6-5; tentative D call: TRBD1 (6 bases). CDR3 size: 14 residues. The germline V gene has CDR1 MNHEY and CDR2 SVGAGI. V was cut by 5 bases and J by 4 bases, with 14 bases left in between. In DNA, the CDR3 is TGTGCCAGCAGTATTAGCAGGGGTGCCTATGGCTACACCTTC. It specifies CASSISRGAYGYTF.

The chain combines TRBV28 with TRBJ2-2; D is uncertain. The germline gives CDR1 MDHEN, CDR2 SYDVKM. Trimming shortened V by 5 bases and J by 6 bases, and 10 bases separated the two germline ends. The CDR3 covers 13 residues. CDR3 residues: CASSPPWSGELFF. The CDR3 region has the DNA TGTGCCAGCAGTCCCCCGTGGTCCGGGGAGCTGTTTTTT.

The chain recombines TRBV10-3 with TRBJ2-4, with 8 bases matching TRBD1. In germline, CDR1 is ENHRY, CDR2 SYGVKD. Losses at the gene ends were 10 bases for V and 13 bases for J; bases not matched to a gene: 12. The CDR3 runs 12 residues. The CDR3 bases are TGTGCCACCAGACAGGGGATGTGGGAGCAGTACTTC. It encodes CATRQGMWEQYF.

This clonotype was observed a few times. The J gene is TRBJ2-3, the V gene TRBV4-1; D is perhaps TRBD1 or TRBD2 (5 bases each). Per the germline V gene, CDR1 is MGHRA and CDR2 is YSYEKL. The CDR3 is 12 residues long. The V gene lost 4 bases and the J gene lost 10 bases, with 12 bases spanning the gap. CDR3 in amino acids: CASSRPGPSQYF. The CDR3, as DNA: TGCGCCAGCAGCCGACCGGGACCCTCGCAGTATTTT.

This clonotype showed up just a few times. The chain links TRBV5-1 to TRBJ2-1; 12 bases map to TRBD2. Trimming took 3 bases from V and 1 from J; bases not matched to a gene: 11. Germline CDR1 reads SGHRS; CDR2 reads YFSETQ. The CDR3 runs to 19 residues. The CDR3 here is CASSSKKRLAGDSYNEQFF. As DNA, the CDR3 is TGCGCCAGCAGCTCCAAAAAGAGACTAGCGGGGGATTCCTACAATGAGCAGTTCTTC.

J is TRBJ2-3 and V is TRBV20-1; TRBD2 might be the D (5 bases). V was pared by 5 bases and J by 2 bases, with 17 bases between. The CDR3 spans 15 residues. Germline CDR1 reads DFQATT; CDR2 reads SNEGSKA (reference sequence). In nucleotides, the CDR3 is TGCAGTGCTTCTAGTGCCAGCGGAGACACAGATACGCAGTATTTT. Amino acid sequence: CSASSASGDTDTQYF.

For the CDR3, the DNA is TGCAGCGTTGAAGACCGGGGACCCCTCTCCTACGAGCAGTTCTTC. Amino acid sequence: CSVEDRGPLSYEQFF. V gene TRBV29-1 combines with J gene TRBJ2-1; D might be TRBD1 or TRBD2, each matching 5 bases. CDR3 length: 15 amino acids. CDR1 and CDR2 (germline): SQVTM, ANQGSEA. The V end lost 0 bases, the J end lost 10 bases, and 19 bases lay between the germline ends.

This chain links TRBV25-1 with TRBJ2-3; TRBD2 matches 7 bases. This CDR3 has 15 residues. CDR1 and CDR2 from the germline V gene are MGHDK and SYGVNS. J was trimmed by 1 base and V by 3 bases; bases with no gene match: 4. CDR3 protein: CASSDSGPGTDTQYF. The CDR3 DNA is TGTGCCAGCAGTGATAGCGGGCCTGGCACAGATACGCAGTATTTT.

This clonotype showed up just a few times. This chain links TRBV12-3 or TRBV12-4 with TRBJ1-6; tentative D call: TRBD1 (6 bases). This CDR3 is 15 amino acids long. Trimming removed 3 bases at V and 4 bases at J, with 10 bases between. As DNA, the CDR3 is TGTGCCAGCAGTTTCCAGGGGAGATATAATTCACCCCTCCACTTT. This translates into CASSFQGRYNSPLHF.

V and J are TRBV30 and TRBJ2-1, with 8 bases aligning to TRBD1. TRBJ2-7 explains the end of the DNA better; the J call may be wrong. This CDR3 has 15 amino acids. CDR1 is GTSNPN and CDR2 is SVGIG in the germline V gene (reference sequence). CDR3 sequence: CAWTKKTGVASEQYF. In DNA form, the CDR3 reads TGTGCCTGGACCAAGAAGACAGGGGTTGCGTCCGAGCAGTACTTC.

This chain links TRBV6-6 with TRBJ1-2, with 8 bases aligning to TRBD1. The V gene's germline CDR1 is MNHNY and CDR2 SVGAGI (reference sequence). CDR3 length equals 16 residues. V lost 6 bases and J lost 1; bases outside the gene matches: 10. CDR3: CASRNPGQVYNYGYTF. In DNA form, the CDR3 reads TGTGCCAGCAGAAATCCGGGACAGGTTTATAACTATGGCTACACCTTC.

The J gene is TRBJ2-2, the V gene TRBV6-1; 14 nucleotides align to TRBD2. The CDR3 loop spans 18 amino acids. The V segment lost 9 bases and the J segment 4 bases; nucleotides outside the gene matches: 13. CDR1 is MNHNS and CDR2 is SASEGT in the germline V gene. The CDR3 DNA reads as TGTGCCAGTACGACTAGCGGGAGGGCTACTCCATCCACCGGGGAGCTGTTTTTT. This gives the protein CASTTSGRATPSTGELFF.

This clonotype was detected only a few times. This chain connects TRBV28 to TRBJ2-1; D is ambiguous. Germline assignment: CDR1 MDHEN and CDR2 SYDVKM. V was clipped by 4 bases and J by 10 bases, with 11 bases between them. This CDR3 has 12 residues. CDR3 bases: TGTGCCAGCAGTTCCGCTATCGGGGAGCAGTTCTTC. It codes for CASSSAIGEQFF.

This clonotype was observed a few times. V usage is TRBV10-3 and J usage is TRBJ2-1, with D possibly being TRBD1 (5 bases). V was clipped by 8 bases and J by 1 base, with 6 bases between them. Germline-derived CDR1 and CDR2 are ENHRY and SYGVKD. There are 12 residues in the CDR3. CDR3 amino acids: CAIAGSYNEQFF. The CDR3 DNA sequence: TGTGCCATCGCAGGGTCCTACAATGAGCAGTTCTTC.

Many counts were recorded for this clonotype. The V call is TRBV4-2, the J call TRBJ2-1; D remains ambiguous. The length of the CDR3 is 13 residues. V lost 0 bases, J lost 12 bases, and 12 bases lay in between. The germline gives CDR1 LGHNA, CDR2 YNFKEQ. Written as DNA, the CDR3 is TGTGCCAGCAGCCAAGAAGGTAGTGCATTGCAGTTCTTC. It is translated as CASSQEGSALQFF.

This sequence joins TRBV6-6 and TRBJ2-5; possibly TRBD2 for D (6 bases). Trimming stripped 0 bases from V and 4 bases from J, with 12 bases between. Per germline, CDR1 MNHNY and CDR2 SVGAGI (reference sequence). The CDR3 has 15 residues. The CDR3 reads CASSYSWGVGETQYF. DNA of the CDR3: TGTGCCAGCAGTTACTCGTGGGGGGTGGGAGAGACCCAGTACTTC.

This sequence joins TRBV6-5 and TRBJ2-3, with 11 bases fitting TRBD2. V dropped 2 bases and J dropped 2; count of bases not matched to a gene: 6. CDR1 and CDR2 (germline): MNHEY, SVGAGI. CDR3 size: 17 residues. The CDR3 region has the DNA TGTGCCAGCAGTTACAGGGCGACTAGCGGGGCCACAGATACGCAGTATTTT. Its protein is CASSYRATSGATDTQYF.

The CDR3 bases are TGTGCCAGCAGTGAGCCCCGAATAAGGGAGACCCAGTACTTC. It specifies CASSEPRIRETQYF. V gene TRBV25-1 combines with J gene TRBJ2-4; D is uncertain. The J call is in doubt because the DNA end fits TRBJ2-5 better. Germline CDR1 MGHDK, CDR2 SYGVNS. This CDR3 contains 14 residues.

This clonotype turned up a few times. The chain joins TRBV7-2 to TRBJ2-1; no clear D gene. Germline CDR1 and CDR2: SGHTA and FQGNSA. V lost 5 bases to trimming and J lost 13 bases, with 12 bases between them. This CDR3 spans 11 amino acids. The CDR3 sequence is CASSPLRRQFF. For the CDR3, the DNA is TGTGCCAGCAGCCCCCTTAGACGACAGTTCTTC.

The chain is built from TRBV20-1 and TRBJ2-5; 11 positions match TRBD2. V shed 6 bases, J shed 13 bases, and the junction held 10 bases outside the gene matches. CDR1 and CDR2 (germline): DFQATT, SNEGSKA (reference sequence). This CDR3 has 12 amino acids. CDR3 region: CSALAGGSTAYF. The CDR3 DNA reads TGCAGTGCCCTAGCGGGAGGTTCCACCGCGTACTTC.

This clonotype turned up a few times. The chain joins TRBV6-2 or TRBV6-3 to TRBJ1-1; a weak D match, TRBD1 (5 bases). The CDR3 is 14 amino acids. V was trimmed by 6 bases and J by 8 bases, leaving 19 bases between them. In germline, CDR1 is MNHEY, CDR2 SVGEGT. The CDR3 sequence is CASSSGRLKVEAFF. CDR3 sequence (DNA): TGTGCCAGCAGCTCGGGACGGTTAAAGGTAGAAGCTTTCTTT.

The J gene is TRBJ2-1, the V gene TRBV28, with D maybe TRBD2 (6 bases). The CDR3 sequence is 15 residues long. The V gene's germline CDR1 is MDHEN and CDR2 SYDVKM. V was pared by 11 bases and J by 4 bases, with 21 bases between. The CDR3 coding sequence is TGTGCCGGAATACCGGAGGGCGCCCTTTACAATGAGCAGTTCTTC. Protein product: CAGIPEGALYNEQFF. The entire variable domain, with the rest obtained from reference TRBV28 and TRBJ2-1, is as follows: DVKVTQSSRYLVKRTGEKVFLECVQDMDHENMFWYRQDPGLGLRLIYFSYDVKMKEKGDIPEGYSVSREKKERFSLILESASTNQTSMYLCAGIPEGALYNEQFFGPGTRLTVL.

This clonotype was seen more than once but under ten times. As DNA, the CDR3 is TGTGCCAGCAGGATTACAGGGGATTACGAGCAGTACTTC. Amino acid sequence: CASRITGDYEQYF. The chain has TRBV12-3 or TRBV12-4 and TRBJ2-7, with TRBD1 matching over 7 bases. The CDR3 totals 13 residues. V lost 6 bases and J lost 4; bases outside the gene matches: 6.

This clonotype has a handful of counts. The chain recombines TRBV9 with TRBJ1-1, with TRBD1 matching 7 bases. The trim removed 0 bases at V and 2 bases at J, leaving 4 bases unmatched. Germline V gives CDR1 SGDLS, CDR2 YYNGEE. The CDR3 contains 15 residues. The CDR3 is CASSVGDSTNTEAFF. CDR3 DNA sequence: TGTGCCAGCAGCGTAGGGGACAGTACTAACACTGAAGCTTTCTTT.

This clonotype was detected only a few times. J is TRBJ1-2 and V is TRBV21-1; the table's D gene call, TRBD1, was not cross checked with the DNA. TRBV21-1 is designated a pseudogene. There are 13 residues in the CDR3. CDR3 in amino acids: CASSSRGAQGYTF. The CDR3 DNA follows: TGTGCCAGCAGCAGCCGGGGGGCTCAAGGCTACACCTTC.

This clonotype was seen repeatedly, ten times or more. This sequence joins TRBV29-1 and TRBJ2-7; D ambiguous. V lost 6 bases and J 2 bases, leaving 8 bases between the germline ends. Germline CDR1 is SQVTM and CDR2 is ANQGSEA. This CDR3 has 11 residues. CDR3: CSVIMTYEQYF. As DNA, the CDR3 is TGCAGCGTAATTATGACCTACGAGCAGTACTTC.

This clonotype was seen once. The rearrangement links TRBV6-1 to TRBJ1-4, with 7 nucleotides matching TRBD1. Trimming removed 1 base from V and 5 bases from J; junction bases left unmatched: 4. Germline V lookup: CDR1 MNHNS, CDR2 SASEGT. CDR3 size: 15 residues. CDR3 DNA: TGTGCCAGCAGTGAAGACAGGGGTCACAATGAAAAACTGTTTTTT. Translation: CASSEDRGHNEKLFF.